This passage covers 14 T cell receptor beta chains from one sample sequenced in a study of CD8 T cells in Susac syndrome. Random hexamers primed reverse transcription of about 0.5 to 1 ug RNA. In TCRdb, the immunoSEQ multiplex PCR reads were re-called with MiXCR into one record per CDR3 protein. The sample includes 150,000 to 200,000 distinct CDR3 sequences, approximately 93% seen only once; the top ten take 0.085% to 0.095%. The sequencing input was CD4+ T cells from PBMCs. Source of these receptors: a human donor with multiple sclerosis.

This clonotype has a single count. The chain uses TRBV5-1 and TRBJ2-5, with a possible D match to TRBD2 (6 bases). Germline CDR1 SGHRS, CDR2 YFSETQ. The CDR3 is made up of 16 amino acids. V was cut by 3 bases and J by 2 bases, with 17 bases left in between. DNA of the CDR3: TGCGCCAGCAGCTGGGGTGGGACTGACCGACAAGAGACCCAGTACTTC. It yields the protein CASSWGGTDRQETQYF.

This chain connects TRBV28 to TRBJ2-7; possible D gene TRBD2, 6 bases. This CDR3 is 14 amino acids long. Germline V CDR1 and CDR2: MDHEN, SYDVKM. V shed 3 bases and J shed 3 bases, with 12 bases lying between them. CDR3 in amino acids: CASSLAGLLYEQYF. The CDR3 DNA sequence: TGTGCCAGCAGTTTGGCGGGACTCCTCTACGAGCAGTACTTC.

The rearrangement uses TRBV6-6 and TRBJ2-1, with 8 bases lining up with TRBD2. With 2 bases clipped from V and 12 bases from J, the junction kept 9 bases outside the gene matches. The CDR3 loop spans 14 amino acids. CDR1 and CDR2 (germline): MNHNY, SVGAGI (reference sequence). The CDR3 sequence is CASSYAAGAGGQFF. DNA for the CDR3: TGTGCCAGCAGTTACGCCGCCGGGGCGGGGGGGCAGTTCTTC.

J is TRBJ2-1 and V is TRBV5-1, with 9 bases identical to TRBD2. V shed 6 bases and J 2 bases; nucleotides not matched to a gene: 6. The CDR3 covers 15 residues. CDR1 and CDR2 from the germline V gene are SGHRS and YFSETQ. The DNA for the CDR3 is TGCGCCAGCACCGAGCGGGAGGTGGCCTACAATGAGCAGTTCTTC. Its protein product is CASTEREVAYNEQFF.

V is TRBV20-1 and J is TRBJ2-5, with TRBD2 identical over 10 bases. The CDR3 covers 15 residues. The J segment lost 9 bases and the V segment lost 2 bases, leaving 12 bases of the junction unmatched. Per the germline V gene, CDR1 is DFQATT and CDR2 is SNEGSKA (reference sequence). In nucleotides, the CDR3 is TGCAGTGCTAGATTAACTAGCGGGGCACTCGGGGCCCAGTACTTC. It translates to CSARLTSGALGAQYF.

J is TRBJ1-2 and V is TRBV6-5, with D perhaps TRBD1 (6 bases). CDR3 length: 12 amino acids. Trimming cost V 5 bases and J 8 bases, with 12 bases left between them. Germline assignment: CDR1 MNHEY and CDR2 SVGAGI. This chain's CDR3 is CASSQQGWGYTF. The CDR3 bases are TGTGCCAGCAGTCAACAGGGATGGGGCTACACCTTC.

The chain combines TRBV29-1 with TRBJ2-7, with 12 bases aligning to TRBD2. J was trimmed by 3 bases and V by 4 bases; bases with no gene match: 4. In germline, CDR1 is SQVTM, CDR2 ANQGSEA. CDR3 length equals 14 residues. In DNA form, the CDR3 reads TGCAGCGTTGTTCGGGGACTAGCGGGCTACGAGCAGTACTTC. Its translation is CSVVRGLAGYEQYF.

In DNA form, the CDR3 reads TGTGCCAGCAGCTTAGGGTGGGAGGGCCAGTTCGAGCAGTACTTC. This sequence encodes CASSLGWEGQFEQYF. The V call is TRBV7-3, the J call TRBJ2-7, with TRBD2 matching over 7 bases. The germline V gene has CDR1 SGHTA and CDR2 FQGTGA. CDR3 size: 15 residues. Germline trimming cut 2 bases from V and 6 bases from J; bases unmatched to any gene: 10.

The chain employs TRBV19 and TRBJ1-2, with D maybe TRBD1 (5 bases). The length of the CDR3 is 13 residues. The germline V and J ends were trimmed by 3 bases and 4 bases, with 9 bases remaining between them. Germline CDR1 is LNHDA and CDR2 is SQIVND (reference sequence). CDR3 protein: CASSMGEGYGYTF. As DNA, the CDR3 is TGTGCCAGTAGTATGGGGGAAGGCTATGGCTACACCTTC.

The chain is built from TRBV29-1 and TRBJ2-7; TRBD1 matches at 12 bases. V dropped 6 bases and J dropped 9; count of bases not matched to a gene: 12. Germline V gene data show CDR1 as SQVTM and CDR2 as ANQGSEA. The CDR3 covers 14 residues. The CDR3 region has the DNA TGCAGCGTAGGAACCGGGACAGGGGGCGTCGGGCAGTACTTC. Its translation: CSVGTGTGGVGQYF.

CDR3 protein: CSATLAGVQQYF. The CDR3 coding sequence is TGCAGTGCTACACTAGCGGGAGTTCAGCAGTACTTC. This chain connects TRBV20-1 to TRBJ2-7; 11 nucleotides align to TRBD2. CDR1 and CDR2 from the germline V gene are DFQATT and SNEGSKA (reference sequence). The length of the CDR3 is 12 residues. The junction had 4 bases not matched to a gene; V was cut back by 4 bases and J by 8 bases.

The chain couples TRBV4-3 to TRBJ2-1, with D perhaps TRBD1 or TRBD2 (5 bases each). CDR1 is LGHNA and CDR2 is YSLEER in the germline V gene. The CDR3 loop spans 17 amino acids. V was cut by 4 bases and J by 0 bases, with 16 bases left in between. The CDR3 coding sequence is TGCGCCAGCAGCCGGGAATGGGGGAGCCGCTCCTACAATGAGCAGTTCTTC. Protein product: CASSREWGSRSYNEQFF.

V is TRBV20-1 and J is TRBJ2-1, with D unresolved. The CDR3 spans 11 residues. Germline V gene data show CDR1 as DFQATT and CDR2 as SNEGSKA (reference sequence). The V gene lost 1 base and the J gene lost 8 bases, with 6 bases spanning the gap. CDR3 DNA sequence: TGCAGTGCTAGAGGTAGGGATGAGCAGTTCTTC. Its protein product is CSARGRDEQFF.

The J gene is TRBJ2-7, the V gene TRBV6-2 or TRBV6-3, with TRBD2 matching 7 bases. Trimming at V came to 5 bases and at J to 2 bases, leaving 6 bases not matched to a gene. Germline loops: CDR1 MNHEY, CDR2 SVGEGT. The CDR3 is made up of 14 amino acids. CDR3 DNA: TGTGCCAGCAGTAACCGACTAGCTACCTACGAGCAGTACTTC. Translating it yields CASSNRLATYEQYF.